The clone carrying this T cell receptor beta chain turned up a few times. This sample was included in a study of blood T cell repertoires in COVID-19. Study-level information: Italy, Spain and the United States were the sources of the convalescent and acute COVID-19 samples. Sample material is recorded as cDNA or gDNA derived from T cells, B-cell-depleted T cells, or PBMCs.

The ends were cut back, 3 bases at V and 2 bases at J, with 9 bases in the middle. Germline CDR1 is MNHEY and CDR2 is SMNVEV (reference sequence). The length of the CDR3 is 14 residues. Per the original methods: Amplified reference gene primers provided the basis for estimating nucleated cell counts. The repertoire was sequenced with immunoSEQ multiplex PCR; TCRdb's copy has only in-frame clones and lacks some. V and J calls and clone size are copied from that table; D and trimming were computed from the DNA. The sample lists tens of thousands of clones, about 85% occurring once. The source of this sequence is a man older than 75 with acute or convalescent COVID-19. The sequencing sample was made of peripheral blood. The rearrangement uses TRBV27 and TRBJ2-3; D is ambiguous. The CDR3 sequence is CASSFRVLTDTQYF. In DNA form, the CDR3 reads TGTGCCAGCAGTTTCCGGGTCCTCACAGATACGCAGTATTTT.